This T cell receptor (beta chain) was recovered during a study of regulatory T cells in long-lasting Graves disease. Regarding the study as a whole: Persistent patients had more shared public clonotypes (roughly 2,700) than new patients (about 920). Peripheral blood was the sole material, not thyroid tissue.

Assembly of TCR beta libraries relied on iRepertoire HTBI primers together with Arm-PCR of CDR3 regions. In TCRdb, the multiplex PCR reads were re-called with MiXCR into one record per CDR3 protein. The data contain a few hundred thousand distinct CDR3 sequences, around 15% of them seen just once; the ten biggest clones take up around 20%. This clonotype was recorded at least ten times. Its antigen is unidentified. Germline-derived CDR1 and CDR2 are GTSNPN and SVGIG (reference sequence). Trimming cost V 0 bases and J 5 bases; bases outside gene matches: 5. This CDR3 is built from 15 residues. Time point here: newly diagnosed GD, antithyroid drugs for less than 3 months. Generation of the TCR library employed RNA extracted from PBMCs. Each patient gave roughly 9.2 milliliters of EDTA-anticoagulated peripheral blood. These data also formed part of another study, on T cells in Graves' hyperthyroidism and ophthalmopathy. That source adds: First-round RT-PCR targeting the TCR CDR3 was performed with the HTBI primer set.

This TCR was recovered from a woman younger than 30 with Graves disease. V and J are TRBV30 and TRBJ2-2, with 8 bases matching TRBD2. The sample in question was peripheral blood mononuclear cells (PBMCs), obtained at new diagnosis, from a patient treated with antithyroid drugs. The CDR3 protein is CAWSVRLAGTGELFF. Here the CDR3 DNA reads TGTGCCTGGAGTGTACGGTTAGCGGGAACCGGGGAGCTGTTTTTT.